The 9 T cell receptor beta chains below were found in one sample sequenced in a study of T cell repertoires in cytomegalovirus infection. Which antigens these TCRs recognize remains unknown. TCRdb re-derived calls from the reads in MiXCR, one entry per CDR3 protein. This table holds 370,000 or so distinct CDR3 sequences, about 35% found once. The sequencing here drew on cultured PBMCs, taken from culture after CMV antigen stimulation. These receptors came from a human donor in good health (CMV status not recorded). Some clones in this sample may be carry-over from other donors' samples.

The chain joins TRBV28 to TRBJ1-2, with a tentative D call TRBD1 (5 bases). Germline CDR1 reads MDHEN; CDR2 reads SYDVKM. V was cut by 6 bases and J by 0 bases, with 23 bases left in between. The CDR3 has 18 residues. DNA for the CDR3: TGTGCCAGCAGACTCGGGAGGACACTCTCCTCTGCTAACTATGGCTACACCTTC. Translating it yields CASRLGRTLSSANYGYTF.

The sample holds a few counts of this clonotype. V and J are TRBV4-1 and TRBJ2-7, with D unresolved. Trimming cost V 0 bases and J 4 bases, with 13 bases left between them. The CDR3 spans 15 residues. Looked up from germline, CDR1 is MGHRA and CDR2 is YSYEKL. The CDR3 region is CASSQDRAVLYEQYF. In DNA, the CDR3 is TGCGCCAGCAGCCAAGATCGGGCCGTACTTTACGAGCAGTACTTC.

The V and J genes are TRBV20-1 and TRBJ2-3, with D possibly being TRBD2 (6 bases). V lost 6 bases and J lost 7, with 20 bases in between. Germline V gene sequence: CDR1 DFQATT, CDR2 SNEGSKA (reference sequence). The CDR3 totals 14 residues. This CDR3 reads CSAAPGLSKNTQYF. As DNA, the CDR3 is TGCAGTGCGGCGCCGGGACTCTCAAAAAATACGCAGTATTTT.

This clonotype was picked up many times. The CDR3 reads CASSQGIYEQYF. In nucleotides, the CDR3 is TGTGCCAGCTCCCAAGGGATCTACGAGCAGTACTTC. The chain recombines TRBV6-2 or TRBV6-3 with TRBJ2-7; D not resolved. The CDR3 runs 12 residues. The V and J ends lost 8 bases and 3 bases respectively, with 11 bases between them. CDR1 and CDR2 (germline): MNHEY, SVGEGT.

This chain links TRBV7-2 with TRBJ1-1; D ambiguous. The CDR3 has 16 amino acids. The germline V gene encodes CDR1 SGHTA and CDR2 FQGNSA. V gave up 1 base and J gave up 0 bases, with 12 bases separating them. CDR3 region: CASSLGSPSMNTEAFF. DNA for the CDR3: TGTGCCAGCAGCTTAGGGTCGCCTTCCATGAACACTGAAGCTTTCTTT.

This clonotype was found once. The J gene is TRBJ1-1, the V gene TRBV20-1; D remains ambiguous. Trimming shortened V by 3 bases and J by 1 base, and 15 bases separated the two germline ends. Germline CDR1 is DFQATT and CDR2 is SNEGSKA (reference sequence). The CDR3 runs to 15 residues. CDR3 nucleotides: TGCAGTGCTAGCGGCCGTCTACGGGGGAACACTGAAGCTTTCTTT. Its protein product is CSASGRLRGNTEAFF.

The chain employs TRBV27 and TRBJ2-7; D gene unclear. Germline V gives CDR1 MNHEY, CDR2 SMNVEV (reference sequence). The length of the CDR3 is 12 residues. Trimming removed 6 bases at V and 5 bases at J, with 11 bases between. CDR3 protein: CASRKTRDEQYF. CDR3 nucleotide sequence: TGTGCCAGCAGAAAAACACGGGACGAGCAGTACTTC.

The V and J genes are TRBV18 and TRBJ2-5; 7 bases line up with TRBD1. The J segment lost 1 base and the V segment lost 0 bases, leaving 5 bases of the junction unmatched. The CDR3 has 16 amino acids. Germline V lookup: CDR1 KGHSH, CDR2 LQKENI. The CDR3 spells CASSPPMGQPQETQYF. Written as DNA, the CDR3 is TGTGCCAGCTCACCACCGATGGGACAGCCCCAAGAGACCCAGTACTTC.

The chain employs TRBV28 and TRBJ2-7, with 15 bases that match TRBD2. Germline V gene lookup returns CDR1 MDHEN and CDR2 SYDVKM. The J segment lost 4 bases and the V segment lost 8 bases, leaving 6 bases of the junction unmatched. This CDR3 contains 15 residues. The CDR3 sequence is CASGPGTSGRYEQYV. CDR3 bases: TGTGCCAGCGGACCAGGGACTAGCGGGAGGTACGAGCAGTACGTC.